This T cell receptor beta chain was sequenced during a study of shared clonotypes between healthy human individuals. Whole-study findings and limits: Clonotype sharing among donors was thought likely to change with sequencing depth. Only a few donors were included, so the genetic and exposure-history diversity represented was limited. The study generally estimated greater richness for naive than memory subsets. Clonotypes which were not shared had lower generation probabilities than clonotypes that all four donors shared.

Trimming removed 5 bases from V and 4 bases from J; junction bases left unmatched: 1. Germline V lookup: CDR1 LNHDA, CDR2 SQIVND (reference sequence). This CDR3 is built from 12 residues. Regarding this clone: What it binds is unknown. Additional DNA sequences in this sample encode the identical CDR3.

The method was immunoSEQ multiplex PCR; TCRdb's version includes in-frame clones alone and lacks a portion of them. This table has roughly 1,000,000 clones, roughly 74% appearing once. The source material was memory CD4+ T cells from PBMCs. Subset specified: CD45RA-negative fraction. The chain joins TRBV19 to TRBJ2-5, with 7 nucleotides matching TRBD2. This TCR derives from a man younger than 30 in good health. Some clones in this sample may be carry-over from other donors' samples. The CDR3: CASSGGRETQYF. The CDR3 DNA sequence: TGTGCCAGTAGTGGCGGGAGAGAGACCCAGTACTTC.